This T cell receptor (beta chain) was obtained from a study of molecular identifiers for immune sequencing clone quantification. Whole-study results and caveats: For effector cells, clones above 20 RNA copies held over 99% of molecules; for naive cells, under 1%.

Previously published methods and listed TCR primers were used for the bulk TCR libraries. TCRdb re-called the PCR reads with MiXCR, one entry per CDR3 protein. The sample has around 470,000 distinct CDR3 sequences, roughly 25% seen once. With RNA at 10%, 30% or 50%, naive CD8 libraries came from approximately 22,000 to 940,000 sorted cells. Sorting captured naive CD8 T cells as CD8+CD4-CCR7+CD45RA+. From germline, CDR1 is MNHEY and CDR2 SMNVEV (reference sequence). The CDR3 loop spans 14 amino acids. V lost 7 bases, J lost 6 bases, and 9 bases stayed unmatched. Regarding this clonotype: Its antigen remains unidentified.

The chain joins TRBV27 to TRBJ2-7; 10 bases match TRBD2. The receptor comes from a human donor in good health. Some libraries in this study had Jurkat cell RNA spiked in. The sequencing sample was made of naive CD8+ T cells from blood, with Jurkat cell RNA spiked in. Noted subset: FACS-sorted CD8+CD4-CCR7+CD45RA+ naive T cells. CDR3 in DNA: TGTGCCAGCACCATAGCGGGAGGAGGGGTCGAGCAGTACTTC. It translates to CASTIAGGGVEQYF.